These 26 T cell receptor beta chains were sequenced from one sample in a study of shared T cell receptors in the human thymus. Sequenced by immunoSEQ multiplex PCR; TCRdb stores in-frame clones only, minus some. In the table there are about 660,000 clones, roughly 88% of which are singletons. This sample also appeared in a second study, on human thymus T cells.

Sequencing used thymocytes. These receptors were taken from a boy in the first two years of life with a congenital heart defect.

The J gene is TRBJ2-3, the V gene TRBV4-2; 9 bases agree with TRBD2. J was trimmed by 6 bases and V by 7 bases; bases with no gene match: 8. Germline V lookup: CDR1 LGHNA, CDR2 YNFKEQ. The CDR3 is made up of 14 amino acids. CDR3 DNA sequence: TGTGCCAGCAAGGAGGGCGGGAGGGGGGATACGCAGTATTTT. Its translation is CASKEGGRGDTQYF.

The sample holds one count of this clone. The gene calls are TRBV5-5 and TRBJ2-7, with 8 bases fitting TRBD2. J gave up 2 bases and V 6 bases, and 1 base lay outside the gene matches. The germline gives CDR1 SGHKS, CDR2 YYEKEE (reference sequence). CDR3 size: 12 residues. The DNA for the CDR3 is TGTGCCAGCATAGCGGGGACCTACGAGCAGTACTTC. Translated: CASIAGTYEQYF.

Here the CDR3 reads CASSRQGCYGYTF. The CDR3 DNA follows: TGTGCCAGCAGCCGACAGGGCTGCTATGGCTACACCTTC. This chain uses TRBV6-1 with TRBJ1-2; 7 nucleotides line up with TRBD1. This CDR3 is 13 amino acids long. Germline-derived CDR1 and CDR2 are MNHNS and SASEGT. J was trimmed by 4 bases and V by 6 bases; bases with no gene match: 5.

The rearrangement joins TRBV7-9 to TRBJ2-7, with 7 positions matching TRBD1. Germline assignment: CDR1 SEHNR and CDR2 FQNEAQ (reference sequence). Unmatched junction bases numbered 15, after V lost 1 base and J lost 3 bases. The CDR3 runs 18 residues. CDR3 bases: TGTGCCAGCAGCTTAGATTCCCTACAGGGGCCGCGAATCTACGAGCAGTACTTC. Protein: CASSLDSLQGPRIYEQYF.

The chain joins TRBV5-6 to TRBJ2-7, with 7 nucleotides matching TRBD2. With V trimmed by 2 bases and J by 1 base, 6 bases remained unmatched. This CDR3 has 15 residues. The germline V gene encodes CDR1 SGHDT and CDR2 YYEEEE. The CDR3 sequence is CASSLSSGVSYEQYF. In nucleotides, the CDR3 is TGTGCCAGCAGCTTAAGCAGCGGGGTTTCCTACGAGCAGTACTTC. Supplemented by reference TRBV5-6 and TRBJ2-7, the full variable domain reads DAGVTQSPTHLIKTRGQQVTLRCSPKSGHDTVSWYQQALGQGPQFIFQYYEEEERQRGNFPDRFSGHQFPNYSSELNVNALLLGDSALYLCASSLSSGVSYEQYFGPGTRLTVT.

V is TRBV7-2 and J is TRBJ2-3, with TRBD2 matching 8 bases. Germline V gives CDR1 SGHTA, CDR2 FQGNSA. V lost 4 bases to trimming and J lost 8 bases; unmatched junction nucleotides: 17. This CDR3 spans 17 amino acids. CDR3 region: CASSSPAVAGPTGTQYF. The CDR3 DNA reads TGTGCCAGCAGCTCCCCGGCCGTAGCGGGACCGACGGGTACGCAGTATTTT.

This rearrangement joins TRBV2 to TRBJ1-6, with D possibly being TRBD1 (6 bases). Per the germline V gene, CDR1 is SNHLY and CDR2 is FYNNEI. Deletions cut 3 bases from V and 5 bases from J, with 11 bases between. The length of the CDR3 is 15 residues. The CDR3 spells CASSDPRTDNSPLHF. CDR3 in DNA: TGTGCCAGCAGTGATCCCCGGACAGATAATTCACCCCTCCACTTT.

V gene TRBV5-1 combines with J gene TRBJ2-1; 13 bases are a match to TRBD2. The V gene end was trimmed by 4 bases and the J gene end by 2 bases; junction bases not matched to a gene: 6. This CDR3 has 17 residues. Germline-derived CDR1 and CDR2 are SGHRS and YFSETQ. In nucleotides, the CDR3 is TGCGCCAGCAGCCTTCGACTAGCGGGAGGTACCTACAATGAGCAGTTCTTC. Protein: CASSLRLAGGTYNEQFF.

CDR3 loop: CASARGTGLYEQYF. CDR3 coding DNA: TGTGCCAGCGCCCGGGGGACAGGGTTATACGAGCAGTACTTC. The chain recombines TRBV9 with TRBJ2-7; 9 nucleotides match TRBD1. The CDR3 totals 14 residues. Trimming removed 7 bases from V and 4 bases from J; junction bases left unmatched: 9. Germline loops: CDR1 SGDLS, CDR2 YYNGEE.

The chain carries TRBV5-1 and TRBJ2-1; D is possibly TRBD2 (5 bases). Trimming cost V 2 bases and J 0 bases, with 12 bases left between them. The CDR3 loop spans 16 amino acids. CDR1 is SGHRS and CDR2 is YFSETQ in the germline V gene. In DNA, the CDR3 is TGCGCCAGCAGCTTTCGGGATTCCCCCTCCTACAATGAGCAGTTCTTC. This translates into CASSFRDSPSYNEQFF.

The chain links TRBV7-2 to TRBJ2-2; 15 bases match TRBD2. The junction had 12 bases not matched to a gene; V was cut back by 0 bases and J by 7 bases. Per germline, CDR1 SGHTA and CDR2 FQGNSA. The CDR3 consists of 20 residues. The CDR3 region is CASSLACRTSGRACNGELFF. The CDR3 region has the DNA TGTGCCAGCAGCTTAGCGTGCCGGACTAGCGGGAGGGCCTGTAACGGGGAGCTGTTTTTT.

The chain combines TRBV9 with TRBJ2-3; TRBD2 matches 7 bases. CDR1 is SGDLS, CDR2 YYNGEE, per germline. The CDR3 covers 18 residues. V was clipped by 0 bases and J by 0 bases; unmatched bases: 10. CDR3 bases: TGTGCCAGCAGCGTAGCCCCGAGACGGGGAGGGAGCACAGATACGCAGTATTTT. It encodes CASSVAPRRGGSTDTQYF.

The rearrangement joins TRBV27 to TRBJ2-1; 8 nucleotides agree with TRBD2. Germline V gives CDR1 MNHEY, CDR2 SMNVEV (reference sequence). This CDR3 is built from 16 residues. V was clipped by 5 bases and J by 0 bases; unmatched bases: 6. CDR3 region: CASSTPSGSSYNEQFF. DNA for the CDR3: TGTGCCAGCAGTACCCCGAGCGGGAGCTCCTACAATGAGCAGTTCTTC.

The V call is TRBV18, the J call TRBJ2-5; 7 nucleotides align to TRBD1. With the DNA end fitting TRBJ2-7 better, the J assignment may be wrong. This CDR3 comprises 17 residues. Germline assignment: CDR1 KGHSH and CDR2 LQKENI. CDR3 sequence (DNA): TGTGCCAGCTCACCGAACGGAACAGGGGTGGGCCACTACGAGCAGTACTTC. This translates into CASSPNGTGVGHYEQYF.

This clone occurred once. This chain uses TRBV7-9 with TRBJ2-1; 8 nucleotides align to TRBD2. Germline loops: CDR1 SEHNR, CDR2 FQNEAQ (reference sequence). The V and J ends lost 2 bases and 0 bases, in that order; junction bases with no gene match: 9. The CDR3 is made up of 18 amino acids. This CDR3 reads CASSLRPLGTSSYNEQFF. CDR3 DNA sequence: TGTGCCAGCAGCTTAAGGCCACTAGGGACTAGCTCCTACAATGAGCAGTTCTTC.

The CDR3 sequence is CASSKNVVSPYEQYF. The DNA for the CDR3 is TGTGCCAGCAGCAAAAACGTAGTGTCCCCCTACGAGCAGTACTTC. This chain joins TRBV21-1 and TRBJ2-7; TRBD2, as called in the table, went unchecked against the DNA. TRBV21-1 is designated a pseudogene. This CDR3 has 15 amino acids.

The rearrangement uses TRBV5-6 and TRBJ2-1; TRBD2 matches 8 bases. The CDR3 is 12 amino acids. V shed 4 bases, J shed 13 bases, and the junction held 7 bases outside the gene matches. Germline-derived CDR1 and CDR2 are SGHDT and YYEEEE. The CDR3 bases are TGTGCCAGCAGCCCGAGCGGGAGAATTCAGTTCTTC. It is translated as CASSPSGRIQFF.

The CDR3 is CASSLLYGGQCTDTQYF. For the CDR3, the DNA is TGTGCCAGCAGTTTATTATATGGGGGACAGTGCACAGATACGCAGTATTTT. The V and J genes are TRBV27 and TRBJ2-3; 7 nucleotides match TRBD1. Germline V gene data show CDR1 as MNHEY and CDR2 as SMNVEV (reference sequence). CDR3 size: 17 residues. V gave up 1 base and J gave up 1 base; unmatched junction bases: 8.

Only one count was recorded for this clone. Because the CDR3's place on the DNA is in doubt, the DNA is left out and the CDR3 is given as listed by TCRdb. The V gene is TRBV5-1, the J gene TRBJ1-4; the D segment call TRBD1 is taken from the table without a DNA check. Per germline, CDR1 SGHRS and CDR2 YFSETQ. The CDR3 is 19 amino acids in total, end residues counted. Here the CDR3 reads CASSFWPRTGDLANEKLFF.

J is TRBJ2-1 and V is TRBV7-2; 10 bases line up with TRBD2. Germline V lookup: CDR1 SGHTA, CDR2 FQGNSA. With 2 bases clipped from V and 4 bases from J, the junction kept 11 bases outside the gene matches. The length of the CDR3 is 18 residues. CDR3 amino acids: CASSLSPSGRGTYNEQFF. The CDR3 region has the DNA TGTGCCAGCAGCTTAAGTCCTAGCGGGAGAGGTACATACAATGAGCAGTTCTTC.

The V and J genes are TRBV29-1 and TRBJ2-7; unclear D gene. Trimming pared 4 bases from V and 3 bases from J, leaving 7 bases between. Germline CDR1 is SQVTM and CDR2 is ANQGSEA. CDR3 length: 11 amino acids. CDR3 DNA: TGCAGCGTTGTACAGCACTACGAGCAGTACTTC. Protein product: CSVVQHYEQYF.

The chain carries TRBV9 and TRBJ2-7, with TRBD2 identical over 9 bases. J gave up 5 bases and V 0 bases, and 9 bases lay outside the gene matches. The CDR3 extends over 16 amino acids. Germline V lookup: CDR1 SGDLS, CDR2 YYNGEE. CDR3 nucleotide sequence: TGTGCCAGCAGCGTAGGAGCCAGCGGGAGGAAAAACGAGCAGTACTTC. As protein: CASSVGASGRKNEQYF. Filled out from reference TRBV9 and TRBJ2-7, the complete variable domain reads DSGVTQTPKHLITATGQRVTLRCSPRSGDLSVYWYQQSLDQGLQFLIQYYNGEERAKGNILERFSAQQFPDLHSELNLSSLELGDSALYFCASSVGASGRKNEQYFGPGTRLTVT.

As DNA, the CDR3 is TGTGCCAGCAGCTTAGGGCGGTTAGCGGGGAGCTCCTACGAGCAGTACTTC. It translates to CASSLGRLAGSSYEQYF. The chain links TRBV13 to TRBJ2-7; 8 bases map to TRBD2. CDR1 and CDR2 from the germline V gene are PRHDT and FYEKMQ (reference sequence). With 0 bases clipped from V and 0 bases from J, the junction kept 7 bases outside the gene matches. This CDR3 has 17 amino acids.

The chain recombines TRBV29-1 with TRBJ2-3; a possible D gene is TRBD1 (7 bases). Germline CDR1 and CDR2: SQVTM and ANQGSEA. The CDR3 is 13 amino acids. The V gene lost 7 bases and the J gene lost 5 bases, with 16 bases spanning the gap. The CDR3 loop is CSGRQGGRDTQYF. The CDR3 bases are TGCAGCGGACGACAGGGAGGACGAGATACGCAGTATTTT.

This chain links TRBV5-1 with TRBJ2-1, with 8 bases aligning to TRBD2. J was trimmed by 10 bases and V by 3 bases; bases with no gene match: 21. Germline CDR1 and CDR2: SGHRS and YFSETQ. This CDR3 has 18 residues. The DNA of the CDR3 is TGCGCCAGCAGCTCCGCCGGCAATTTCGTGGCGGGAGGCCACGAGCAGTTCTTC. As protein: CASSSAGNFVAGGHEQFF.

The chain uses TRBV4-2 and TRBJ2-3, with a weak D call TRBD1 (5 bases). CDR1 is LGHNA, CDR2 YNFKEQ, per germline. Trimming took off 0 bases at V and 5 bases at J, with 12 bases between the two ends. The CDR3 loop spans 15 amino acids. CDR3 bases: TGTGCCAGCAGCCAAGATGGGGCTCCGAGAGATACGCAGTATTTT. Protein: CASSQDGAPRDTQYF.